The T cell receptor (beta chain) under discussion was sequenced for a study of tumor and adjacent non-tumor tissue in lung cancer. The library came from three nested PCR rounds adapted from ARM-PCR protocols. TCRdb used MiXCR to reprocess the multiplex PCR reads, holding one entry per CDR3 protein. In the table there are roughly 93,000 distinct CDR3 sequences, approximately 70% of which are singletons. This clonotype was seen a handful of times. Its antigen is unidentified. No cell sorting was done before RNA was extracted from the tissue. Germline V gene lookup returns CDR1 SGHRS and CDR2 YFSETQ. The CDR3 runs to 14 residues. V was trimmed by 4 bases and J by 3 bases, leaving 14 bases between them. Points from the study as a whole: Patients with more diverse tumor TCRs had worse survival.

Material: lung tumor tissue. The sequence came from a man aged 55 to 70 with non-small cell lung cancer. The V gene is TRBV5-1, the J gene TRBJ2-7; the D call may be TRBD1 or TRBD2 (6 bases each). The CDR3 region has the DNA TGCGCCAGCAGCGGGAACGGGGGCAACTACGAGCAGTACTTC. It specifies CASSGNGGNYEQYF.